The 30 T cell receptor beta chains reported below all come from one sample, sequenced in a study of OX40 agonist ivuxolimab in advanced cancers. Only in-frame clones appear in the TCRdb table, and some are missing; sequencing was by immunoSEQ multiplex PCR. The data contain about 86,000 clones, 70% to 90% of them singletons. Here the sequenced sample was CD4+ or CD8+ T cells sorted from blood, taken in a trial of the OX40 agonist ivuxolimab. These receptors came from an adult with an advanced solid tumor such as melanoma, head and neck, liver or kidney cancer.

The chain combines TRBV6-1 with TRBJ2-1; 10 bases fit TRBD1. The CDR3 has 15 residues. V shed 7 bases and J 3 bases; nucleotides not matched to a gene: 6. Germline V gene lookup returns CDR1 MNHNS and CDR2 SASEGT. The CDR3 bases are TGTGCCAGCACCTCGACAGGGGGCCACTACAATGAGCAGTTCTTC. This sequence encodes CASTSTGGHYNEQFF.

DNA for the CDR3: TGTGCCAGCAGCTCCCTAGCGGGAGGTACCGGGGAGCTGTTTTTT. Translating gives CASSSLAGGTGELFF. The J gene is TRBJ2-2, the V gene TRBV7-6; TRBD2 agrees at 11 bases. CDR1 and CDR2 from the germline V gene are SGHVS and FNYEAQ. The ends lost 4 bases at V and 5 bases at J; junction bases unmatched: 3. The CDR3 runs to 15 residues.

The chain joins TRBV6-5 to TRBJ2-7, with D perhaps assigned TRBD1 or TRBD2 (6 bases each). Germline V lookup: CDR1 MNHEY, CDR2 SVGAGI. CDR3 length equals 14 residues. V gave up 7 bases and J gave up 6 bases, with 19 bases separating them. The CDR3 protein is CASIRNGGRGEQYF. CDR3 in DNA: TGTGCCAGCATTAGAAATGGGGGGCGCGGCGAGCAGTACTTC.

This clone was seen just once. The chain is built from TRBV18 and TRBJ2-7; D is ambiguous. The CDR3 runs to 14 residues. The V end lost 1 base, the J end lost 6 bases, and 13 bases lay between the germline ends. CDR1 is KGHSH and CDR2 is LQKENI in the germline V gene. The CDR3 protein is CASSPLPVVGEQYF. DNA of the CDR3: TGTGCCAGCTCACCACTTCCAGTGGTCGGCGAGCAGTACTTC.

The genes are TRBV27 and TRBJ1-5, with 12 bases lining up with TRBD1. The V gene's germline CDR1 is MNHEY and CDR2 SMNVEV (reference sequence). The CDR3 extends over 17 amino acids. J gave up 7 bases and V 1 base, and 8 bases lay outside the gene matches. The CDR3 is CASSLFSGTGGGQPQHF. In DNA form, the CDR3 reads TGTGCCAGCAGTTTATTTTCAGGGACAGGGGGCGGCCAGCCCCAGCATTTT.

The chain uses TRBV7-2 and TRBJ1-6, with 7 bases matching TRBD1. The CDR3 has 15 residues. The junction had 8 bases not matched to a gene; V was cut back by 2 bases and J by 10 bases. CDR1 and CDR2 (germline): SGHTA, FQGNSA. CDR3 sequence: CASSLNPGGNSPLHF. Here the CDR3 DNA reads TGTGCCAGCAGCTTAAATCCAGGGGGAAACTCACCCCTCCACTTT.

The chain has TRBV30 and TRBJ2-5; D unresolved. Per germline, CDR1 GTSNPN and CDR2 SVGIG (reference sequence). The germline V and J ends were trimmed by 3 bases and 3 bases, with 5 bases remaining between them. The CDR3 length is 11 residues. The CDR3 nucleotides read TGTGCCTGGAGACCAAAAGAGACCCAGTACTTC. Its translation: CAWRPKETQYF.

V gene TRBV10-2 combines with J gene TRBJ2-1; D gene unclear. The CDR3 extends over 12 amino acids. CDR1 WSHSY and CDR2 SAAADI come from the germline V gene. Trimming shortened V by 0 bases and J by 10 bases, and 7 bases separated the two germline ends. CDR3 protein: CASSESWAEQFF. The CDR3 bases are TGCGCCAGCAGTGAGTCGTGGGCCGAGCAGTTCTTC.

V and J are TRBV9 and TRBJ2-1; D unresolved. Germline V lookup: CDR1 SGDLS, CDR2 YYNGEE. CDR3 length: 13 residues. V was trimmed by 0 bases and J by 16 bases, leaving 17 bases between them. CDR3 in amino acids: CASSVESRAPQFF. The CDR3 DNA sequence: TGTGCCAGCAGCGTAGAGAGCCGGGCCCCCCAATTCTTC.

This chain uses TRBV28 with TRBJ2-7; D is possibly TRBD2 (6 bases). CDR1 is MDHEN and CDR2 is SYDVKM in the germline V gene. The CDR3 sequence is 15 residues long. V lost 6 bases to trimming and J lost 0 bases, with 15 bases between them. The CDR3 loop is CASSRLETSSYEQYF. The CDR3 coding sequence is TGTGCCAGCAGCCGACTAGAGACGAGCTCCTACGAGCAGTACTTC. Filled out from reference TRBV28 and TRBJ2-7, the complete variable domain reads DVKVTQSSRYLVKRTGEKVFLECVQDMDHENMFWYRQDPGLGLRLIYFSYDVKMKEKGDIPEGYSVSREKKERFSLILESASTNQTSMYLCASSRLETSSYEQYFGPGTRLTVT.

The chain links TRBV28 to TRBJ1-4; D perhaps matches TRBD1 (6 bases). CDR3 size: 15 residues. Trimming left V 5 bases short and J 8 bases short, with 18 bases between. Germline CDR1 reads MDHEN; CDR2 reads SYDVKM. The CDR3 loop is CASSPDRTLGEKLFF. The CDR3, as DNA: TGTGCCAGCAGTCCCGACAGGACGCTAGGCGAAAAACTGTTTTTT.

The chain links TRBV5-1 to TRBJ2-7; TRBD1 or TRBD2 may be the D gene (6 bases each). V shed 0 bases and J shed 3 bases, with 13 bases lying between them. Germline V gene data show CDR1 as SGHRS and CDR2 as YFSETQ. The CDR3 totals 15 residues. The CDR3, as DNA: TGCGCCAGCAGCTTGGGCCGGGGGCTCCACTACGAGCAGTACTTC. Translating it yields CASSLGRGLHYEQYF.

The J gene is TRBJ1-5, the V gene TRBV7-9; TRBD1 matches at 7 bases. The CDR3 spans 15 residues. The V and J ends lost 1 base and 1 base, in that order; junction bases with no gene match: 1. The germline V gene has CDR1 SEHNR and CDR2 FQNEAQ (reference sequence). CDR3 DNA sequence: TGTGCCAGCAGCTTAGGACAGGGCAGCAATCAGCCCCAGCATTTT. Translating it yields CASSLGQGSNQPQHF.

J is TRBJ2-1 and V is TRBV5-6; 7 bases align to TRBD2. Germline V gene lookup returns CDR1 SGHDT and CDR2 YYEEEE. With V trimmed by 1 base and J by 8 bases, 6 bases remained unmatched. The CDR3 is made up of 14 amino acids. This chain's CDR3 is CASSLISGGDEQFF. CDR3 sequence (DNA): TGTGCCAGCAGCTTGATCTCTGGGGGGGATGAGCAGTTCTTC.

V is TRBV30 and J is TRBJ2-2, with 7 bases that match TRBD1. Germline-derived CDR1 and CDR2 are GTSNPN and SVGIG (reference sequence). Trimming took 4 bases from V and 4 from J; bases not matched to a gene: 6. The length of the CDR3 is 14 residues. DNA for the CDR3: TGTGCCTGGACCCGGGACAGTACCACCGGGGAGCTGTTTTTT. This encodes CAWTRDSTTGELFF.

The chain is built from TRBV11-1 and TRBJ2-7; 9 nucleotides align to TRBD2. CDR1 is SGHAT and CDR2 is FQDESV in the germline V gene (reference sequence). This CDR3 comprises 14 residues. J lost 3 bases, V lost 2 bases, and 2 bases had no gene match. CDR3 protein: CASSLMTSGYEQYF. DNA of the CDR3: TGTGCCAGCAGCTTAATGACTAGCGGCTACGAGCAGTACTTC.

The rearrangement uses TRBV5-1 and TRBJ2-7, with D uncertain. This CDR3 is 15 amino acids long. Germline V gene data show CDR1 as SGHRS and CDR2 as YFSETQ. V lost 0 bases to trimming and J lost 0 bases, with 10 bases between them. The chain's CDR3 is CASSLEVTSSYEQYF. The DNA for the CDR3 is TGCGCCAGCAGCTTGGAGGTCACCTCCTCCTACGAGCAGTACTTC. The entire variable domain, with the rest obtained from reference TRBV5-1 and TRBJ2-7, is as follows: KAGVTQTPRYLIKTRGQQVTLSCSPISGHRSVSWYQQTPGQGLQFLFEYFSETQRNKGNFPGRFSGRQFSNSRSEMNVSTLELGDSALYLCASSLEVTSSYEQYFGPGTRLTVT.

This clone appeared a single time. The CDR3 spells CASRPTGILNSPLHF. DNA for the CDR3: TGTGCCAGCAGACCGACAGGAATCCTAAATTCACCCCTCCACTTT. The chain employs TRBV11-1 and TRBJ1-6, with D perhaps matching TRBD1 (6 bases). The germline gives CDR1 SGHAT, CDR2 FQDESV (reference sequence). Trimming pared 6 bases from V and 7 bases from J, leaving 16 bases between. The CDR3 contains 15 residues.

The J gene is TRBJ2-7, the V gene TRBV6-6; D tentatively reads TRBD1 or TRBD2 (5 bases each). V was cut by 0 bases and J by 6 bases, with 12 bases left in between. The CDR3 extends over 14 amino acids. From germline, CDR1 is MNHNY and CDR2 SVGAGI (reference sequence). CDR3 in amino acids: CASSYSKPGTEQYF. In DNA form, the CDR3 reads TGTGCCAGCAGTTACTCGAAGCCCGGGACCGAGCAGTACTTC.

V usage is TRBV5-6 and J usage is TRBJ1-1; D uncertain. Germline V lookup: CDR1 SGHDT, CDR2 YYEEEE. V dropped 3 bases and J dropped 6 bases, with 15 bases sitting between them. This CDR3 is built from 14 residues. The CDR3 nucleotides are TGTGCCAGCAGCTGGCGGTCGGGTCGCCCTGAAGCTTTCTTT. This gives the protein CASSWRSGRPEAFF. The full variable domain, with the rest looked up from reference TRBV5-6 and TRBJ1-1, is DAGVTQSPTHLIKTRGQQVTLRCSPKSGHDTVSWYQQALGQGPQFIFQYYEEEERQRGNFPDRFSGHQFPNYSSELNVNALLLGDSALYLCASSWRSGRPEAFFGQGTRLTVV.

The rearrangement links TRBV18 to TRBJ1-1; 9 bases are a match to TRBD1. Unmatched junction bases numbered 17, after V lost 2 bases and J lost 10 bases. This CDR3 is built from 17 residues. Germline values: CDR1 KGHSH, CDR2 LQKENI. The CDR3 here is CASSPFSGTGGIGGAFF. For the CDR3, the DNA is TGTGCCAGCTCACCATTTTCGGGAACAGGGGGCATCGGGGGAGCTTTCTTT.

This chain joins TRBV5-4 and TRBJ1-5; tentatively, D is TRBD1 (6 bases). Germline CDR1 reads SGHNT; CDR2 reads YYREEE (reference sequence). V was clipped by 4 bases and J by 3 bases, with 14 bases between them. There are 15 residues in the CDR3. CDR3: CASSPRQANNQPQHF. CDR3 DNA sequence: TGTGCCAGCAGCCCTCGACAGGCTAACAATCAGCCCCAGCATTTT.

The chain employs TRBV6-5 and TRBJ2-3; D not resolved. Trimming removed 4 bases at V and 3 bases at J, with 11 bases between. This CDR3 region has 14 residues. Germline V gene lookup returns CDR1 MNHEY and CDR2 SVGAGI. As DNA, the CDR3 is TGTGCCAGCAGTTCCCCGCCAGAAACAGATACGCAGTATTTT. It yields the protein CASSSPPETDTQYF.

The rearrangement uses TRBV2 and TRBJ1-5; D is possibly TRBD1 (5 bases). Germline assignment: CDR1 SNHLY and CDR2 FYNNEI. The ends were cut back, 4 bases at V and 3 bases at J, with 13 bases in the middle. The CDR3 spans 15 residues. The CDR3 sequence: CASSAASRANQPQHF. As DNA, the CDR3 is TGTGCCAGCAGTGCAGCCTCCAGGGCCAATCAGCCCCAGCATTTT. The full variable domain, its missing parts supplied by reference TRBV2 and TRBJ1-5, is EPEVTQTPSHQVTQMGQEVILRCVPISNHLYFYWYRQILGQKVEFLVSFYNNEISEKSEIFDDQFSVERPDGSNFTLKIRSTKLEDSAMYFCASSAASRANQPQHFGDGTRLSIL.

This clone showed up just once. The chain carries TRBV5-6 and TRBJ2-3, with D perhaps TRBD1 or TRBD2 (6 bases each). This CDR3 contains 16 residues. In germline, CDR1 is SGHDT, CDR2 YYEEEE. Trimming took 4 bases from V and 2 from J, leaving 17 bases between them. In nucleotides, the CDR3 is TGTGCCAGCAGCGTCGGGGGCCTTTTTCTCACAGATACGCAGTATTTT. It translates to CASSVGGLFLTDTQYF. The whole variable domain, remainder taken from reference TRBV5-6 and TRBJ2-3, is DAGVTQSPTHLIKTRGQQVTLRCSPKSGHDTVSWYQQALGQGPQFIFQYYEEEERQRGNFPDRFSGHQFPNYSSELNVNALLLGDSALYLCASSVGGLFLTDTQYFGPGTRLTVL.

The CDR3 DNA reads TGCGCCAGCAGCTCAACTAGCGGGGTGGAGACCCAGTACTTC. As protein: CASSSTSGVETQYF. This chain links TRBV5-1 with TRBJ2-5, with TRBD2 matching over 10 bases. The germline gives CDR1 SGHRS, CDR2 YFSETQ. V gave up 3 bases and J gave up 5 bases; unmatched junction bases: 4. This CDR3 has 14 amino acids. Drawing the rest from reference TRBV5-1 and TRBJ2-5, the complete variable domain is KAGVTQTPRYLIKTRGQQVTLSCSPISGHRSVSWYQQTPGQGLQFLFEYFSETQRNKGNFPGRFSGRQFSNSRSEMNVSTLELGDSALYLCASSSTSGVETQYFGPGTRLLVL.

The CDR3 nucleotides read TGTGCCAGCACCACTATGACGGTCCGGGCTGAAGCTTTCTTT. Protein product: CASTTMTVRAEAFF. The V call is TRBV7-9, the J call TRBJ1-1; no firm D call. CDR1 is SEHNR and CDR2 is FQNEAQ in the germline V gene (reference sequence). The CDR3 is 14 residues long. V was cut by 7 bases and J by 6 bases, with 18 bases left in between.

This sequence joins TRBV4-3 and TRBJ1-2; D is undetermined. The length of the CDR3 is 14 residues. Germline V lookup: CDR1 LGHNA, CDR2 YSLEER. The V and J ends lost 3 bases and 0 bases respectively, with 8 bases between them. The CDR3 DNA is TGCGCCAGCAGCCAGGACCACTCTAACTATGGCTACACCTTC. Amino acid sequence: CASSQDHSNYGYTF.

This chain connects TRBV4-2 to TRBJ2-2; no firm D call. The length of the CDR3 is 12 residues. Trimming took 4 bases from V and 8 from J, leaving 8 bases between them. CDR1 and CDR2 from the germline V gene are LGHNA and YNFKEQ. The CDR3 sequence is CASSLFLGELFF. CDR3 sequence (DNA): TGTGCCAGCAGCCTGTTTCTGGGGGAGCTGTTTTTT.

The V gene is TRBV5-4, the J gene TRBJ1-6; weak D call: TRBD1 (5 bases). CDR3 length equals 16 residues. Trimming shortened V by 4 bases and J by 9 bases, and 20 bases separated the two germline ends. CDR1 and CDR2 (germline): SGHNT, YYREEE (reference sequence). This CDR3 reads CASSDRVAGEVSPLHF. In DNA form, the CDR3 reads TGTGCCAGCAGCGACCGGGTGGCGGGGGAGGTTTCACCCCTCCACTTT.